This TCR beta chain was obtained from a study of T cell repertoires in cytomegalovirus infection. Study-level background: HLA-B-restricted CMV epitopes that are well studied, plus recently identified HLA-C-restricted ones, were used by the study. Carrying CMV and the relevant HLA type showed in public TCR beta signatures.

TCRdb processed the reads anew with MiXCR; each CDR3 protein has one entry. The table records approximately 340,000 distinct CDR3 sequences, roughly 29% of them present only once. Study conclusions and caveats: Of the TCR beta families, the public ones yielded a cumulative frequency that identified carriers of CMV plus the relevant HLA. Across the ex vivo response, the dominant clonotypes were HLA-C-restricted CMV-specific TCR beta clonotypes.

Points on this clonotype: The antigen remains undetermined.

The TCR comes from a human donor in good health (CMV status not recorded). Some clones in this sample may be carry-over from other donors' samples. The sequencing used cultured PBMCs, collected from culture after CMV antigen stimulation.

The CDR3 region is CASSVGGGAGNEQFF. The CDR3 bases are TGTGCCAGCAGCGTAGGGGGGGGTGCGGGCAATGAGCAGTTCTTC. V usage is TRBV9 and J usage is TRBJ2-1, with 7 nucleotides matching TRBD2. CDR1 is SGDLS and CDR2 is YYNGEE in the germline V gene. Trimming cost V 0 bases and J 6 bases; bases outside gene matches: 6. The CDR3 extends over 15 amino acids.